The T cell receptor beta chain under discussion was sequenced for a study of early stage breast cancer tumors. Overall study context: About 80% of the 16 invasive tumors were ER+, PR+ and HER2-.

Each sample had two DNA replicates, approximately 0.52 ug blood or around 1.5 ug tissue. TCRdb keeps only in-frame clones here, not all; method: immunoSEQ multiplex PCR. The table includes about 51,000 clones, around four fifths detected once. The CDR3 runs to 16 residues. CDR1 KGHSH and CDR2 LQKENI come from the germline V gene. Trimming at V came to 1 base and at J to 2 bases, leaving 7 bases not matched to a gene. This chain connects TRBV18 to TRBJ2-7; 8 nucleotides align to TRBD2. Sequenced sample: blood. The sequence was obtained from a person between 35 and 49 years old with breast cancer. The CDR3 nucleotides are TGTGCCAGCTCACCACTCGGGCGGGAGGACACCTACGAGCAGTACTTC. Amino acids: CASSPLGREDTYEQYF. Full variable domain (remainder filled in from reference TRBV18 and TRBJ2-7): NAGVMQNPRHLVRRRGQEARLRCSPMKGHSHVYWYRQLPEEGLKFMVYLQKENIIDESGMPKERFSAEFPKEGPSILRIQQVVRGDSAAYFCASSPLGREDTYEQYFGPGTRLTVT.